Following are 27 T cell receptor beta chains from one sample sequenced in a study of cytomegalovirus exposure and HLA in healthy donors. PCR involved 60 Vbeta and 13 Jbeta primers. The repertoire was sequenced with immunoSEQ multiplex PCR; TCRdb's copy has only in-frame clones and lacks some. The repertoire holds roughly 170,000 clones, with roughly 84% as singletons. Input material: PBMCs. The receptors shown here come from a girl aged 2-10 years in good health and CMV-seropositive.

The chain has TRBV2 and TRBJ2-2; TRBD2 might be the D (6 bases). The CDR3 loop spans 13 amino acids. Between the trimmed V and J ends, which lost 10 bases and 7 bases, there was a span of 16 bases. Germline CDR1 and CDR2: SNHLY and FYNNEI. For the CDR3, the DNA is TGTGCCACGTCCCGGGACTTTTTCGGGGAGCTGTTTTTT. It translates to CATSRDFFGELFF.

This clone was seen just once. This sequence joins TRBV5-4 and TRBJ1-6; TRBD1 might be the D (5 bases). There are 14 residues in the CDR3. Per the germline V gene, CDR1 is SGHNT and CDR2 is YYREEE (reference sequence). Trimming left V 4 bases short and J 6 bases short, with 11 bases between. The CDR3 loop reads CASSLKGVNSPLHF. The CDR3 nucleotides read TGTGCCAGCAGCCTCAAAGGGGTTAATTCACCCCTCCACTTT.

Comments on this clone: Within the sample, other DNA sequences also encode this same CDR3. The rearrangement links TRBV5-1 to TRBJ1-5; D remains ambiguous. CDR3 length equals 15 residues. From germline, CDR1 is SGHRS and CDR2 YFSETQ. With 0 bases removed from V and 0 bases from J, the gap between germline ends came to 7 bases. The CDR3 sequence is CASSLGTNSNQPQHF. The CDR3 nucleotides read TGCGCCAGCAGCTTGGGAACAAATAGCAATCAGCCCCAGCATTTT.

This chain connects TRBV10-1 to TRBJ1-1; D unclear. Germline CDR1 WNHNN, CDR2 SYGVQD (reference sequence). The CDR3 extends over 10 amino acids. Trimming pared 8 bases from V and 7 bases from J, leaving 8 bases between. CDR3 residues: CASEAGEAFF. In DNA form, the CDR3 reads TGCGCCAGCGAGGCGGGTGAAGCTTTCTTT.

The chain recombines TRBV9 with TRBJ2-3; 8 nucleotides align to TRBD2. V lost 0 bases to trimming and J lost 9 bases; unmatched junction nucleotides: 3. Looked up from germline, CDR1 is SGDLS and CDR2 is YYNGEE. This CDR3 spans 13 amino acids. The CDR3 spells CASSVGTSYTQYF. CDR3 sequence (DNA): TGTGCCAGCAGCGTAGGGACTAGCTACACGCAGTATTTT. Complete variable domain (other parts from reference TRBV9 and TRBJ2-3): DSGVTQTPKHLITATGQRVTLRCSPRSGDLSVYWYQQSLDQGLQFLIQYYNGEERAKGNILERFSAQQFPDLHSELNLSSLELGDSALYFCASSVGTSYTQYFGPGTRLTVL.

The V and J genes are TRBV6-4 and TRBJ2-1; 9 nucleotides line up with TRBD2. Per germline, CDR1 MRHNA and CDR2 SNTAGT. Losses at the gene ends were 7 bases for V and 7 bases for J; bases not matched to a gene: 11. This CDR3 comprises 15 residues. CDR3 residues: CASTFVAGEGNEQFF. The CDR3 DNA is TGTGCCAGCACTTTCGTAGCGGGAGAGGGGAATGAGCAGTTCTTC.

This clone has more than one count but fewer than ten. The CDR3 spells CAAREVPLAGYTF. CDR3 DNA sequence: TGTGCCGCCAGGGAGGTACCCCTGGCCGGCTACACCTTC. This chain links TRBV10-3 with TRBJ1-2; perhaps TRBD1 as D (5 bases). V lost 11 bases and J lost 8, with 21 bases in between. Germline loops: CDR1 ENHRY, CDR2 SYGVKD. The CDR3 is 13 residues long.

CDR3 nucleotide sequence: TGTGCTAGTGGTTTGAGGCGGGGGGTTAGTCAGCCCCAGCATTTT. Protein product: CASGLRRGVSQPQHF. This sequence joins TRBV12-5 and TRBJ1-5; tentatively, D is TRBD1 (5 bases). The CDR3 consists of 15 residues. Between the trimmed V and J ends, which lost 2 bases and 6 bases, there was a span of 14 bases. Germline values: CDR1 LGHNT, CDR2 FRNRAP.

V is TRBV10-3 and J is TRBJ2-3; TRBD1 matches at 9 bases. V dropped 6 bases and J dropped 5; count of bases not matched to a gene: 6. The CDR3 extends over 14 amino acids. Germline V lookup: CDR1 ENHRY, CDR2 SYGVKD. The CDR3 DNA follows: TGTGCCATCAGCCCGGGACAGGGTCTAGATACGCAGTATTTT. Translation: CAISPGQGLDTQYF.

The CDR3 spells CASPTEGSSDF. For the CDR3, the DNA is TGTGCCAGCCCCACAGAGGGCAGTAGCGACTTC. The genes are TRBV21-1 and TRBJ1-2. TRBV21-1 is a pseudogene segment. The CDR3 contains 11 residues.

This rearrangement joins TRBV11-2 to TRBJ1-2; TRBD1 is a possible D gene (5 bases). The length of the CDR3 is 16 residues. The V gene lost 5 bases and the J gene lost 4 bases, with 20 bases spanning the gap. Germline CDR1 reads SGHAT; CDR2 reads FQNNGV. This CDR3 is CASSPGLQPPIYGYTF. CDR3 in DNA: TGTGCCAGCAGCCCGGGACTCCAGCCCCCGATCTATGGCTACACCTTC.

The rearrangement joins TRBV28 to TRBJ1-3; D gene uncertain. The V gene lost 10 bases and the J gene lost 4 bases, with 5 bases spanning the gap. The CDR3 contains 10 residues. Germline loops: CDR1 MDHEN, CDR2 SYDVKM. The CDR3 spells CATSGNTIYF. The CDR3 region has the DNA TGTGCCACATCCGGAAACACCATATATTTT.

This chain connects TRBV30 to TRBJ1-5; possibly TRBD1 for D (5 bases). This CDR3 is built from 13 residues. With 2 bases removed from V and 7 bases from J, the gap between germline ends came to 12 bases. Germline CDR1 is GTSNPN and CDR2 is SVGIG (reference sequence). Here the CDR3 DNA reads TGTGCCTGGAGTCCTAGGGGAGGGCAGCCCCAGCATTTT. Amino acids: CAWSPRGGQPQHF.

The J gene is TRBJ1-1, the V gene TRBV19; a possible D gene is TRBD1 (5 bases). The CDR3 runs 15 residues. Germline CDR1 reads LNHDA; CDR2 reads SQIVND (reference sequence). Trimming took off 6 bases at V and 0 bases at J, with 14 bases between the two ends. CDR3 DNA sequence: TGTGCCAGTAGAACACCCAGGGCTATGAACACTGAAGCTTTCTTT. Translation gives CASRTPRAMNTEAFF.

The chain uses TRBV4-1 and TRBJ2-1; 9 bases are shared with TRBD2. This CDR3 region has 14 residues. Losses at the gene ends were 6 bases for V and 8 bases for J; bases not matched to a gene: 8. Germline values: CDR1 MGHRA, CDR2 YSYEKL. Here the CDR3 reads CASRGRGGVHEQFF. In nucleotides, the CDR3 is TGCGCCAGCAGGGGGCGGGGGGGCGTTCATGAGCAGTTCTTC.

The V gene is TRBV2, the J gene TRBJ2-7; D is possibly TRBD2 (6 bases). This CDR3 has 14 amino acids. Germline V lookup: CDR1 SNHLY, CDR2 FYNNEI. Trimming took 6 bases from V and 3 from J, leaving 15 bases between them. CDR3 protein: CASRSGLLSYEQYF. The CDR3 coding sequence is TGTGCCAGCAGGTCGGGACTGTTGAGCTACGAGCAGTACTTC. Based on the CDR3 plus reference TRBV2 and TRBJ2-7, the full variable domain is EPEVTQTPSHQVTQMGQEVILRCVPISNHLYFYWYRQILGQKVEFLVSFYNNEISEKSEIFDDQFSVERPDGSNFTLKIRSTKLEDSAMYFCASRSGLLSYEQYFGPGTRLTVT.

The chain joins TRBV28 to TRBJ2-3, with TRBD2 identical over 14 bases. V dropped 4 bases and J dropped 0; count of bases not matched to a gene: 6. There are 18 residues in the CDR3. Germline V gene lookup returns CDR1 MDHEN and CDR2 SYDVKM. The CDR3 DNA reads TGTGCCAGCAGTTCCAGACTAGCGGGAGGGCCGAGCACAGATACGCAGTATTTT. This translates into CASSSRLAGGPSTDTQYF. The full variable domain, in which reference TRBV28 and TRBJ2-3 provide the parts outside the CDR3, is DVKVTQSSRYLVKRTGEKVFLECVQDMDHENMFWYRQDPGLGLRLIYFSYDVKMKEKGDIPEGYSVSREKKERFSLILESASTNQTSMYLCASSSRLAGGPSTDTQYFGPGTRLTVL.

The chain combines TRBV4-1 with TRBJ1-1; D is ambiguous. Germline assignment: CDR1 MGHRA and CDR2 YSYEKL. V dropped 1 base and J dropped 8 bases, with 8 bases sitting between them. This CDR3 contains 12 residues. The chain's CDR3 is CASSQVGTEAFF. The CDR3 DNA reads as TGCGCCAGCAGCCAAGTTGGTACAGAAGCTTTCTTT.

This clone was counted between two and nine times. The chain is built from TRBV5-6 and TRBJ2-7; D is possibly TRBD1 (5 bases). The CDR3 is 14 residues long. Per the germline V gene, CDR1 is SGHDT and CDR2 is YYEEEE. Trimming stripped 2 bases from V and 3 bases from J, with 12 bases between. CDR3: CASSFTGPYYEQYF. The DNA of the CDR3 is TGTGCCAGCAGCTTTACAGGACCCTACTACGAGCAGTACTTC.

The table lists this clone with a count of one. The chain joins TRBV6-1 to TRBJ1-3, with TRBD1 as a possible D gene (5 bases). CDR1 MNHNS and CDR2 SASEGT come from the germline V gene. Trimming took off 4 bases at V and 4 bases at J, with 11 bases between the two ends. The CDR3 runs to 14 residues. The CDR3 DNA reads TGTGCCAGCAGTGTCAGGGTTCCAGGAAACACCATATATTTT. Protein product: CASSVRVPGNTIYF.

The V and J genes are TRBV28 and TRBJ2-2, with TRBD2 matching over 8 bases. Germline V lookup: CDR1 MDHEN, CDR2 SYDVKM. The CDR3 is 13 amino acids. The J segment lost 6 bases and the V segment lost 5 bases, leaving 2 bases of the junction unmatched. Here the CDR3 reads CASSREGAGELFF. The CDR3 coding sequence is TGTGCCAGCAGTCGGGAGGGGGCCGGGGAGCTGTTTTTT.

The chain recombines TRBV4-2 with TRBJ2-3; 9 bases are a match to TRBD2. V lost 4 bases and J lost 6; bases outside the gene matches: 17. The germline gives CDR1 LGHNA, CDR2 YNFKEQ. The CDR3 spans 18 residues. The CDR3 region is CASSPAGVAGVTADTQYF. The CDR3 coding sequence is TGTGCCAGCAGCCCCGCGGGGGTAGCGGGAGTGACGGCGGATACGCAGTATTTT.

The chain carries TRBV28 and TRBJ2-1, with 8 nucleotides matching TRBD1. V lost 6 bases to trimming and J lost 2 bases; unmatched junction nucleotides: 6. The CDR3 has 15 residues. The germline V gene encodes CDR1 MDHEN and CDR2 SYDVKM. CDR3: CASRPSRGPYNEQFF. The CDR3, as DNA: TGTGCCAGCAGACCAAGCAGGGGGCCCTACAATGAGCAGTTCTTC.

This clone showed up just once. The chain carries TRBV28 and TRBJ2-3; D is perhaps TRBD2 (6 bases). The CDR3 spans 15 residues. Per the germline V gene, CDR1 is MDHEN and CDR2 is SYDVKM. Trimming cost V 6 bases and J 2 bases, with 15 bases left between them. Here the CDR3 reads CASRGTWDFTDTQYF. The DNA for the CDR3 is TGTGCCAGCAGGGGGACCTGGGACTTCACAGATACGCAGTATTTT.

A few counts support this clone. J is TRBJ1-2 and V is TRBV10-1; D remains unclear. Germline CDR1 and CDR2: WNHNN and SYGVQD (reference sequence). The CDR3 contains 14 residues. The V end was cut by 10 bases, the J end by 7 bases, with 22 bases between. Here the CDR3 DNA reads TGCGCCATCTCCCTTAGACTATTTTCACCTGGCTACACCTTC. Its protein product is CAISLRLFSPGYTF.

V usage is TRBV28 and J usage is TRBJ2-5; a weak D match, TRBD1 (5 bases). V dropped 3 bases and J dropped 4 bases, with 9 bases sitting between them. The CDR3 is made up of 13 amino acids. Germline V gene data show CDR1 as MDHEN and CDR2 as SYDVKM. CDR3 DNA sequence: TGTGCCAGCAGTTTCCAGGGAAGAGAGACCCAGTACTTC. Translating it yields CASSFQGRETQYF.

V is TRBV11-2 and J is TRBJ1-2; D not certain. Germline-derived CDR1 and CDR2 are SGHAT and FQNNGV. CDR3 length: 11 residues. Trimming removed 1 base from V and 7 bases from J, with 4 bases in between. CDR3 sequence: CASSLGAGYTF. In DNA form, the CDR3 reads TGTGCCAGCAGCTTAGGCGCTGGCTACACCTTC.